These 32 T cell receptor beta chains were sequenced from one sample in a study of naive and memory T cell subsets. Both TRBC1 and TRBC2 were covered by a beta constant-region primer of two equimolar oligonucleotides. TCRdb independently ran MiXCR on the UMI-ligation and nested PCR reads; one entry per CDR3 protein. The sample has 140,000 to 150,000 distinct CDR3 sequences, approximately 15% seen once. Sample: naive CD4+ T cells from blood. The receptors here all came from a human donor in good health.

The V call is TRBV6-2 or TRBV6-3, the J call TRBJ1-5; D not certain. Trimming pared 5 bases from V and 1 base from J, leaving 12 bases between. CDR1 is MNHEY and CDR2 is SVGEGT in the germline V gene. The CDR3 sequence is 15 residues long. CDR3 region: CASSSWTRSNQPQHF. CDR3 DNA sequence: TGTGCCAGCAGTAGCTGGACTCGAAGCAATCAGCCCCAGCATTTT.

CDR3: CASVTQGANVLTF. For the CDR3, the DNA is TGTGCCAGCGTTACACAGGGGGCCAACGTCCTGACTTTC. The chain couples TRBV28 to TRBJ2-6; the D is unclear. Germline loops: CDR1 MDHEN, CDR2 SYDVKM. V gave up 8 bases and J gave up 4 bases, with 9 bases separating them. This CDR3 is built from 13 residues.

This clonotype was detected only a few times. This sequence joins TRBV20-1 and TRBJ2-7; TRBD2 might be the D (5 bases). The CDR3 totals 15 residues. V was pared by 3 bases and J by 6 bases, with 21 bases between. From germline, CDR1 is DFQATT and CDR2 SNEGSKA (reference sequence). In DNA, the CDR3 is TGCAGTGCTAGGATACTAGATAATCCTACGAGCGAGCAGTACTTC. It encodes CSARILDNPTSEQYF.

The rearrangement links TRBV12-5 to TRBJ1-4; D unclear. V was cut by 9 bases and J by 8 bases, with 19 bases left in between. The CDR3 runs 14 residues. Germline V gene data show CDR1 as LGHNT and CDR2 as FRNRAP. The CDR3 region has the DNA TGTGCTAGCGACATAAGCGGCGGAGCGGAAAAACTGTTTTTT. Its protein is CASDISGGAEKLFF.

The CDR3 nucleotides are TGCAGTGTATGGAGGGGACAGGCGTACGAGCAGTACTTC. The encoded protein is CSVWRGQAYEQYF. The chain recombines TRBV20-1 with TRBJ2-7, with TRBD1 matching over 8 bases. CDR3 size: 13 residues. J lost 4 bases, V lost 7 bases, and 9 bases had no gene match. CDR1 is DFQATT, CDR2 SNEGSKA, per germline (reference sequence).

This clonotype was counted only a few times. The V gene is TRBV14, the J gene TRBJ2-1; D call uncertain. Between the trimmed V and J ends, which lost 0 bases and 10 bases, there was a span of 10 bases. The CDR3 is 13 amino acids. The germline CDR1 and CDR2 sequences are SGHDN and FVKESK. CDR3 residues: CASSQDLFREQFF. CDR3 bases: TGTGCCAGCAGCCAAGATCTGTTTAGGGAGCAGTTCTTC.

The CDR3 region is CATWGGASYEQYF. CDR3 coding DNA: TGTGCCACCTGGGGGGGCGCGTCCTACGAGCAGTACTTC. This sequence joins TRBV27 and TRBJ2-7; weak D call: TRBD2 (7 bases). The germline gives CDR1 MNHEY, CDR2 SMNVEV (reference sequence). The length of the CDR3 is 13 residues. V was shortened by 10 bases and J by 1 base, with 14 bases between the two germline ends.

The chain uses TRBV6-2 or TRBV6-3 and TRBJ2-5; D uncertain. The CDR3 loop spans 15 amino acids. The germline V gene encodes CDR1 MNHEY and CDR2 SVGEGT. V was cut by 4 bases and J by 2 bases, with 14 bases left in between. The CDR3 loop reads CASSLPPWRQETQYF. The CDR3 coding sequence is TGTGCCAGCAGTTTACCTCCGTGGCGGCAAGAGACCCAGTACTTC.

This clonotype was seen more than once but under ten times. The junction shows a germline mismatch at one end, possibly a read error. The chain combines TRBV20-1 with TRBJ1-1, with D uncertain. CDR1 DFQATT and CDR2 SNEGSKA come from the germline V gene (reference sequence). The CDR3 runs to 14 residues. The CDR3 protein is CSARDGRMNTEAFF. CDR3 DNA: TGCAGTGCGAGAGACGGACGGATGAACACTGAAGCTTTCTTT.

V and J are TRBV10-1 and TRBJ1-6, with 7 bases lining up with TRBD1. The CDR3 has 14 amino acids. V shed 6 bases, J shed 7 bases, and the junction held 6 bases outside the gene matches. Germline V gene sequence: CDR1 WNHNN, CDR2 SYGVQD (reference sequence). This CDR3 is CASRRDSLNSPLHF. The CDR3, as DNA: TGCGCCAGCAGAAGGGACAGCTTGAATTCACCCCTCCACTTT.

This sequence joins TRBV2 and TRBJ2-1, with a tentative D call TRBD2 (6 bases). This CDR3 is built from 14 residues. Germline assignment: CDR1 SNHLY and CDR2 FYNNEI. Trimming shortened V by 8 bases and J by 4 bases, and 15 bases separated the two germline ends. The CDR3 bases are TGTGCCAGCCTCCCGGGAGCGGCTTACAATGAGCAGTTCTTC. Translation: CASLPGAAYNEQFF.

The J gene is TRBJ2-2, the V gene TRBV10-3, with TRBD1 matching 8 bases. CDR1 is ENHRY, CDR2 SYGVKD, per germline. V gave up 3 bases and J gave up 7 bases; unmatched junction bases: 4. This CDR3 spans 14 amino acids. DNA for the CDR3: TGTGCCATCAGTGACAGGGGGCATAACGGGGAGCTGTTTTTT. It is translated as CAISDRGHNGELFF.

J is TRBJ1-1 and V is TRBV12-3 or TRBV12-4; possible D gene TRBD1, 6 bases. This CDR3 contains 14 residues. Between the trimmed V and J ends, which lost 7 bases and 1 base, there was a span of 13 bases. The CDR3 is CASTAGAQNTEAFF. DNA of the CDR3: TGTGCCAGCACCGCAGGGGCCCAGAACACTGAAGCTTTCTTT.

This clonotype has at least ten counts. V gene TRBV14 combines with J gene TRBJ2-7, with TRBD2 matching 7 bases. There are 13 residues in the CDR3. The germline V gene encodes CDR1 SGHDN and CDR2 FVKESK. V lost 3 bases and J lost 11; bases outside the gene matches: 10. This CDR3 is CASSHEGLPGEYF. Here the CDR3 DNA reads TGTGCCAGCAGCCACGAGGGACTACCTGGCGAGTACTTC.

The chain carries TRBV29-1 and TRBJ2-1, with 8 bases that match TRBD2. Germline V gene sequence: CDR1 SQVTM, CDR2 ANQGSEA. This CDR3 comprises 14 residues. V lost 5 bases and J lost 9; bases outside the gene matches: 12. CDR3 sequence reads: CSVHTGTRLGEQFF. The DNA for the CDR3 is TGCAGCGTTCATACCGGGACTAGATTAGGTGAGCAGTTCTTC.

CDR3 amino acids: CASSLPGQSYEQYF. The DNA for the CDR3 is TGTGCCAGCAGTTTACCGGGACAGAGCTACGAGCAGTACTTC. The chain employs TRBV27 and TRBJ2-7; 7 bases align to TRBD1. The CDR3 is 14 amino acids. Germline V gives CDR1 MNHEY, CDR2 SMNVEV (reference sequence). The V segment lost 2 bases and the J segment 3 bases; nucleotides outside the gene matches: 4.

The sample holds many counts of this clonotype. The gene calls are TRBV5-1 and TRBJ2-1; 10 nucleotides match TRBD1. The CDR3 extends over 17 amino acids. Germline values: CDR1 SGHRS, CDR2 YFSETQ. Trimming at V came to 6 bases and at J to 4 bases, leaving 13 bases not matched to a gene. CDR3 sequence (DNA): TGCGCCAGCACCGAACTGGGGGGGACAGGGGAATACAATGAGCAGTTCTTC. Translating gives CASTELGGTGEYNEQFF. Full variable domain (missing parts from reference TRBV5-1 and TRBJ2-1): KAGVTQTPRYLIKTRGQQVTLSCSPISGHRSVSWYQQTPGQGLQFLFEYFSETQRNKGNFPGRFSGRQFSNSRSEMNVSTLELGDSALYLCASTELGGTGEYNEQFFGPGTRLTVL.

This chain connects TRBV19 to TRBJ2-2; D call uncertain. The V and J ends lost 7 bases and 5 bases respectively, with 5 bases between them. Germline-derived CDR1 and CDR2 are LNHDA and SQIVND (reference sequence). This CDR3 is built from 11 residues. The DNA for the CDR3 is TGTGCCAGTACCACGACCGGGGAGCTGTTTTTT. Its protein is CASTTTGELFF.

This sequence joins TRBV5-1 and TRBJ1-1; no clear D gene. This CDR3 region has 13 residues. V gave up 4 bases and J gave up 5 bases, with 12 bases separating them. Germline lookup yields CDR1 SGHRS and CDR2 YFSETQ. CDR3 loop: CASSQLRETEAFF. Here the CDR3 DNA reads TGCGCCAGCAGCCAACTACGTGAGACTGAAGCTTTCTTT.

V gene TRBV2 combines with J gene TRBJ1-1, with no clear D. The CDR3 sequence is 13 residues long. The germline gives CDR1 SNHLY, CDR2 FYNNEI. V was shortened by 4 bases and J by 2 bases, with 8 bases between the two germline ends. This CDR3 reads CASSAQPNTEAFF. DNA of the CDR3: TGTGCCAGCAGTGCCCAGCCTAACACTGAAGCTTTCTTT.

This sequence joins TRBV5-1 and TRBJ1-1, with TRBD1 as a possible D gene (5 bases). The CDR3 totals 13 residues. The germline gives CDR1 SGHRS, CDR2 YFSETQ. The V end was cut by 3 bases, the J end by 4 bases, with 10 bases between. CDR3 residues: CASSWDGGTEAFF. In DNA form, the CDR3 reads TGCGCCAGCAGCTGGGACGGGGGCACTGAAGCTTTCTTT.

This clonotype was seen a handful of times. The chain is built from TRBV28 and TRBJ2-1, with D perhaps matching TRBD2 (6 bases). Trimming stripped 2 bases from V and 8 bases from J, with 10 bases between. This CDR3 comprises 13 residues. Germline V gives CDR1 MDHEN, CDR2 SYDVKM. This CDR3 is CASSLGREDEQFF. DNA for the CDR3: TGTGCCAGCAGTTTAGGCAGGGAGGATGAGCAGTTCTTC.

In this sample, this clonotype turned up a few times. The chain couples TRBV10-3 to TRBJ2-7; TRBD1 matches at 8 bases. The junction had 9 bases not matched to a gene; V was cut back by 3 bases and J by 5 bases. The CDR3 length is 15 residues. Looked up from germline, CDR1 is ENHRY and CDR2 is SYGVKD. The CDR3: CAISDYRQGSNEQYF. The DNA of the CDR3 is TGTGCCATCAGTGACTACAGACAGGGGAGCAACGAGCAGTACTTC.

This clonotype was seen only a few times. V is TRBV2 and J is TRBJ1-2; unclear D gene. V shed 6 bases and J shed 7 bases, with 24 bases lying between them. Germline V gene lookup returns CDR1 SNHLY and CDR2 FYNNEI. This CDR3 contains 16 residues. The DNA for the CDR3 is TGTGCCAGCAGCCCCGTTGGGTACTCCACAGCTCCTGGCTACACCTTC. Translation: CASSPVGYSTAPGYTF.

The rearrangement links TRBV6-2 or TRBV6-3 to TRBJ2-7, with 9 positions matching TRBD1. In germline, CDR1 is MNHEY, CDR2 SVGEGT. V gave up 6 bases and J gave up 0 bases; unmatched junction bases: 18. This CDR3 contains 19 residues. CDR3 in DNA: TGTGCCAGCAGCCGCGGCCGGGACAGGGCGTGGGAGAACTCCTACGAGCAGTACTTC. This gives the protein CASSRGRDRAWENSYEQYF.

The genes are TRBV5-4 and TRBJ2-2, with D uncertain. In germline, CDR1 is SGHNT, CDR2 YYREEE (reference sequence). Trimming stripped 2 bases from V and 6 bases from J, with 11 bases between. The CDR3 runs to 14 residues. The CDR3 sequence: CASSFKFEAGELFF. Written as DNA, the CDR3 is TGTGCCAGCAGCTTCAAGTTCGAAGCCGGGGAGCTGTTTTTT.

This clonotype has more than one count but fewer than ten. V is TRBV15 and J is TRBJ2-3; D gene ambiguous. With 4 bases removed from V and 3 bases from J, the gap between germline ends came to 20 bases. CDR3 length: 17 amino acids. Germline CDR1 is LNHNV and CDR2 is YYDKDF (reference sequence). The CDR3 nucleotides are TGTGCCACCAGCAACCTCGGTCCCCGCGGTGGGACAGATACGCAGTATTTT. It is translated as CATSNLGPRGGTDTQYF.

This clonotype was recorded once. A much larger clone differs from this one at a single base, so this may be a read error. The chain joins TRBV4-2 to TRBJ2-7, with 7 bases fitting TRBD1. Germline CDR1 and CDR2: LGHNA and YNFKEQ. The J segment lost 1 base and the V segment lost 1 base, leaving 1 base of the junction unmatched. There are 14 residues in the CDR3. The CDR3 sequence: CASSQGQGSYEQYF. The DNA of the CDR3 is TGTGCCAGCAGCCAAGGACAGGGTTCCTACGAGCAGTACTTC.

This chain links TRBV7-9 with TRBJ1-4, with TRBD1 as a possible D gene (6 bases). This CDR3 comprises 14 residues. Trimming removed 5 bases at V and 1 base at J, with 8 bases between. Germline CDR1 is SEHNR and CDR2 is FQNEAQ (reference sequence). CDR3 sequence: CASSRTETNEKLFF. The CDR3 coding sequence is TGTGCCAGCAGCCGGACAGAAACTAATGAAAAACTGTTTTTT.

This chain connects TRBV10-3 to TRBJ1-1, with D tentatively TRBD1 (5 bases). This CDR3 comprises 22 residues. V lost 3 bases, J lost 5 bases, and 37 bases lay in between. The germline CDR1 and CDR2 sequences are ENHRY and SYGVKD. The CDR3 DNA is TGTGCCATCAGTGATTATTACTTCGGTTCGGACCACGAGAGGACCAAGGGGACTGAAGCTTTCTTT. It translates to CAISDYYFGSDHERTKGTEAFF.

CDR3 loop: CASSLGSRQAYNEQFF. In DNA form, the CDR3 reads TGTGCCAGCAGCCTTGGTTCGAGACAGGCATACAATGAGCAGTTCTTC. V is TRBV5-5 and J is TRBJ2-1, with D tentatively TRBD1 (6 bases). V lost 4 bases and J 4 bases, leaving 18 bases between the germline ends. The germline V gene has CDR1 SGHKS and CDR2 YYEKEE (reference sequence). The CDR3 runs to 16 residues.

This clonotype was seen a few times. The chain joins TRBV10-3 to TRBJ2-7, with 10 positions matching TRBD1. The ends lost 5 bases at V and 1 base at J; junction bases unmatched: 17. This CDR3 comprises 19 residues. Germline V gene sequence: CDR1 ENHRY, CDR2 SYGVKD. The CDR3 loop is CAISQPPGQGSSQSYEQYF. CDR3 nucleotides: TGTGCCATCAGTCAACCCCCGGGACAGGGGTCCTCCCAATCCTACGAGCAGTACTTC.